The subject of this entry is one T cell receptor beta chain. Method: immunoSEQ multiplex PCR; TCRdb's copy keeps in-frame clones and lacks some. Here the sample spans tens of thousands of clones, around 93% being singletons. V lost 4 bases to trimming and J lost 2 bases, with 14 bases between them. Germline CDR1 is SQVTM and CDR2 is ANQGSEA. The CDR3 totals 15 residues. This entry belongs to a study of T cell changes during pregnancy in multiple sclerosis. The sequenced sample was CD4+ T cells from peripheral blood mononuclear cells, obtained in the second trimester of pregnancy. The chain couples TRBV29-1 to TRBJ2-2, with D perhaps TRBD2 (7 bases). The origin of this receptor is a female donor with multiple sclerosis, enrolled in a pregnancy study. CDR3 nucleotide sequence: TGCAGCGTTGTACGCGGGGGCGACAACACCGGGGAGCTGTTTTTT. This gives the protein CSVVRGGDNTGELFF.